These 27 T cell receptor beta chains share one sample of origin, sequenced in a study of sequential checkpoint blockade in melanoma. Treatment: randomized to nivolumab then ipilimumab (arm A) or the reverse (arm B). Profiling relied on immunoSEQ multiplex PCR, and the TCRdb table lists in-frame clones only, not all of them. The data contain roughly 36,000 clones, 30% to 40% of them singletons. The material sequenced was tumor tissue (inferred from file names), taken from a patient given nivolumab and ipilimumab in sequence. The receptors were sampled from a human donor with melanoma.

This clone occurred a few times. The rearrangement joins TRBV6-8 to TRBJ2-2, with D perhaps TRBD1 or TRBD2 (5 bases each). In germline, CDR1 is MNHGY, CDR2 SAAAGT. The V end was cut by 10 bases, the J end by 3 bases, with 21 bases between. CDR3 length: 16 amino acids. CDR3 region: CAISSVGRTDTGELFF. DNA of the CDR3: TGTGCCATCAGCTCTGTGGGACGGACTGACACCGGGGAGCTGTTTTTT.

This clone is medium-sized. The chain carries TRBV18 and TRBJ1-2; 8 nucleotides align to TRBD1. Germline V CDR1 and CDR2: KGHSH, LQKENI. CDR3 length: 13 residues. After removal of 5 bases from V and 7 bases from J, the junction contained 6 bases not matched to a gene. In DNA, the CDR3 is TGTGCCAGCTCATCTGACAGGGGAGCTGGCTACACCTTC. It translates to CASSSDRGAGYTF.

The V call is TRBV10-3, the J call TRBJ2-4, with D possibly TRBD1 on 5 matching bases. CDR3 length: 19 residues. The V end was cut by 1 base, the J end by 0 bases, with 19 bases between. Germline V gives CDR1 ENHRY, CDR2 SYGVKD. CDR3 DNA sequence: TGTGCCATCAGTGAGTTTAAGGGTTCCCGACAGCTAGCCAAAAACATTCAGTACTTC. This codes for CAISEFKGSRQLAKNIQYF.

About this clone: Because the CDR3's place on the DNA is in doubt, the DNA is left out and the CDR3 is given as listed by TCRdb. CDR3 in amino acids: CASSPRVAQGAVQVF. The chain is built from TRBV18 and TRBJ2-1; the table assigns TRBD1, which was not confirmed against the DNA. Termini included, the CDR3 measures 15 amino acids. Germline CDR1 KGHSH, CDR2 LQKENI.

The chain employs TRBV12-5 and TRBJ1-2; D not certain. In germline, CDR1 is LGHNT, CDR2 FRNRAP. This CDR3 comprises 13 residues. Between the trimmed V and J ends, which lost 6 bases and 8 bases, there was a span of 16 bases. The CDR3 spells CASGSGSKEGYTF. Written as DNA, the CDR3 is TGTGCTAGTGGCTCGGGGTCCAAGGAAGGCTACACCTTC.

The chain's CDR3 is CASSLGGYSNQPQHF. The CDR3 region has the DNA TGTGCCAGCAGCTTAGGGGGATATAGCAATCAGCCCCAGCATTTT. The rearrangement links TRBV11-3 to TRBJ1-5; D remains ambiguous. This CDR3 contains 15 residues. V was trimmed by 1 base and J by 0 bases, leaving 7 bases between them. The germline CDR1 and CDR2 sequences are SGHNT and YENEEA.

The J gene is TRBJ2-2, the V gene TRBV5-1; D is uncertain. Germline V gene sequence: CDR1 SGHRS, CDR2 YFSETQ. The CDR3 totals 15 residues. V was clipped by 0 bases and J by 2 bases, with 8 bases between them. The CDR3 nucleotides read TGCGCCAGCAGCTTGGAATCCCAAAACACCGGGGAGCTGTTTTTT. Its protein is CASSLESQNTGELFF.

This clone was picked up a small number of times. The rearrangement links TRBV11-3 to TRBJ2-7; 7 nucleotides match TRBD1. In germline, CDR1 is SGHNT, CDR2 YENEEA. V lost 0 bases and J lost 0; bases outside the gene matches: 5. The CDR3 loop spans 16 amino acids. CDR3 protein: CASSLEPGQDSYEQYF. CDR3 coding DNA: TGTGCCAGCAGCTTAGAGCCCGGACAGGACTCCTACGAGCAGTACTTC.

This clone was detected many times. The chain recombines TRBV6-8 with TRBJ1-1; unclear D gene. Germline V CDR1 and CDR2: MNHGY, SAAAGT. The CDR3 runs 14 residues. V gave up 7 bases and J gave up 1 base, with 13 bases separating them. DNA for the CDR3: TGTGCCAGCACTCGAGTTGGCAGGAACACTGAAGCTTTCTTT. Translating gives CASTRVGRNTEAFF.

V gene TRBV7-8 combines with J gene TRBJ2-7; D not resolved. The CDR3 is 13 residues long. The germline V gene has CDR1 SGHVS and CDR2 FQNEAQ. V lost 5 bases and J lost 2, with 10 bases in between. CDR3 region: CASSRDTAYEQYF. CDR3 coding DNA: TGTGCCAGCAGCCGCGACACAGCCTACGAGCAGTACTTC.

This chain links TRBV30 with TRBJ1-1, with D unclear. Trimming took 7 bases from V and 1 from J, leaving 10 bases between them. This CDR3 region has 12 residues. Germline V gene sequence: CDR1 GTSNPN, CDR2 SVGIG (reference sequence). CDR3 loop: CALGRGNTEAFF. The CDR3 DNA reads TGTGCCTTAGGTCGGGGGAACACTGAAGCTTTCTTT.

This clone turned up a few times. V and J are TRBV7-4 and TRBJ2-7; no reliable D call. Germline lookup yields CDR1 SGHVT and CDR2 SQSDAQ. The CDR3 runs 13 residues. With 5 bases removed from V and 4 bases from J, the gap between germline ends came to 12 bases. The CDR3, as DNA: TGTGCCAGCAGCCCCCAGCTTGGTTACGAGCAGTACTTC. This gives the protein CASSPQLGYEQYF.

The sample holds many counts of this clone. This chain links TRBV11-3 with TRBJ2-5; D perhaps matches TRBD1 (5 bases). There are 16 residues in the CDR3. Trimming cost V 5 bases and J 1 base, with 17 bases left between them. The germline V gene has CDR1 SGHNT and CDR2 YENEEA. The CDR3 DNA reads as TGTGCCAGCAGCCCACTCCCCCCAGGGTTCCAAGAGACCCAGTACTTC. Its protein product is CASSPLPPGFQETQYF.

In its sample, this clone was seen a few times. The V call is TRBV7-7, the J call TRBJ2-2, with a possible D match to TRBD2 (5 bases). CDR3 length: 14 amino acids. V lost 3 bases and J 7 bases, leaving 12 bases between the germline ends. The germline V gene encodes CDR1 SSHAT and CDR2 FNYEAQ (reference sequence). CDR3: CASSLARGIGELFF. CDR3 DNA sequence: TGTGCCAGCAGCTTGGCCCGGGGAATCGGGGAGCTGTTTTTT.

For the CDR3, the DNA is TGTGCCAGCAGTGACGAGGAACACATCCAAGAGACCCAGTACTTC. The encoded protein is CASSDEEHIQETQYF. The chain recombines TRBV6-8 with TRBJ2-5; no clear D. The CDR3 is 15 residues long. Germline-derived CDR1 and CDR2 are MNHGY and SAAAGT. Trimming shortened V by 5 bases and J by 1 base, and 14 bases separated the two germline ends.

A few counts support this clone. The V and J genes are TRBV1 and TRBJ2-1; the table's TRBD1 call for D was not verified on the DNA. TRBV1 is tagged as a pseudogene. This CDR3 is built from 15 residues. CDR3 in DNA: TGCGCCAGCAGCCAAGATAGGTACAGTTACAATGAGCAGTTCTTC. Translated, it gives CASSQDRYSYNEQFF.

In its sample, this clone was seen many times. The J gene is TRBJ1-1, the V gene TRBV9; 7 nucleotides line up with TRBD1. Unmatched junction bases numbered 4, after V lost 5 bases and J lost 0 bases. The CDR3 has 14 residues. The germline CDR1 and CDR2 sequences are SGDLS and YYNGEE. CDR3 region: CASRVTGVNTEAFF. CDR3 nucleotides: TGTGCCAGCAGGGTTACAGGGGTGAACACTGAAGCTTTCTTT. Together with reference TRBV9 and TRBJ1-1, the CDR3 gives the full variable domain: DSGVTQTPKHLITATGQRVTLRCSPRSGDLSVYWYQQSLDQGLQFLIQYYNGEERAKGNILERFSAQQFPDLHSELNLSSLELGDSALYFCASRVTGVNTEAFFGQGTRLTVV.

This clone was counted only a few times. The chain has TRBV11-3 and TRBJ2-3; 8 bases align to TRBD1. The CDR3 is 15 residues long. Germline V gives CDR1 SGHNT, CDR2 YENEEA. After removal of 4 bases from V and 2 bases from J, the junction contained 5 bases not matched to a gene. The CDR3 protein is CASSSQGAPTDTQYF. CDR3 DNA: TGTGCCAGCAGCTCTCAGGGGGCCCCCACAGATACGCAGTATTTT. The full variable domain, rest sourced from reference TRBV11-3 and TRBJ2-3, is EAGVVQSPRYKIIEKKQPVAFWCNPISGHNTLYWYLQNLGQGPELLIRYENEEAVDDSQLPKDRFSAERLKGVDSTLKIQPAELGDSAVYLCASSSQGAPTDTQYFGPGTRLTVL.

This rearrangement joins TRBV28 to TRBJ2-6, with D maybe TRBD2 (5 bases). The CDR3 contains 15 residues. Germline CDR1 and CDR2: MDHEN and SYDVKM. Trimming shortened V by 5 bases and J by 4 bases, and 12 bases separated the two germline ends. This CDR3 reads CASSPGVTGANVLTF. CDR3 nucleotide sequence: TGTGCCAGCAGTCCCGGGGTTACGGGGGCCAACGTCCTGACTTTC.

This clone showed up just a few times. V gene TRBV7-7 combines with J gene TRBJ2-3; D may be TRBD2 (5 bases). V was cut by 4 bases and J by 4 bases, with 15 bases left in between. Per the germline V gene, CDR1 is SSHAT and CDR2 is FNYEAQ (reference sequence). The CDR3 is 15 residues long. The CDR3, as DNA: TGTGCCAGCAGCTCAGGACTCCCCTTTTCAGATACGCAGTATTTT. Protein sequence: CASSSGLPFSDTQYF.

The V call is TRBV5-1, the J call TRBJ1-1; D perhaps matches TRBD1 (6 bases). Germline CDR1 is SGHRS and CDR2 is YFSETQ. The CDR3 covers 14 residues. V lost 4 bases and J lost 4, with 14 bases in between. The CDR3 reads CASSPQGGATEAFF. CDR3 coding DNA: TGCGCCAGCAGCCCCCAAGGGGGAGCCACTGAAGCTTTCTTT.

This clone was found many times. The chain couples TRBV6-8 to TRBJ1-2; the match to TRBD1 covers 8 bases. The CDR3 is made up of 14 amino acids. V trimming: 5 bases; J trimming: 4 bases; junction bases outside the gene matches: 6. Germline V CDR1 and CDR2: MNHGY, SAAAGT. CDR3 amino acids: CASSRDRTSYGYTF. In nucleotides, the CDR3 is TGTGCCAGCAGTCGGGACAGGACGTCCTATGGCTACACCTTC.

This clone has only a few counts. The V gene is TRBV9, the J gene TRBJ2-5; TRBD2 agrees at 13 bases. The length of the CDR3 is 14 residues. Germline CDR1 reads SGDLS; CDR2 reads YYNGEE. The V and J ends lost 6 bases and 5 bases, in that order; junction bases with no gene match: 4. CDR3 in amino acids: CASILAGGRETQYF. The CDR3 nucleotides are TGTGCCAGCATACTAGCGGGAGGGAGGGAGACCCAGTACTTC.

V gene TRBV12-5 combines with J gene TRBJ2-3; possible D gene TRBD2, 6 bases. Germline V gene data show CDR1 as LGHNT and CDR2 as FRNRAP. The CDR3 is made up of 16 amino acids. The ends were cut back, 5 bases at V and 1 base at J, with 16 bases in the middle. Here the CDR3 reads CASGPGRSTGTDTQYF. For the CDR3, the DNA is TGTGCTAGTGGTCCGGGGAGGTCCACAGGCACAGATACGCAGTATTTT.

This sequence joins TRBV19 and TRBJ2-5; 8 bases are a match to TRBD1. V shed 10 bases and J 0 bases; nucleotides not matched to a gene: 4. Per the germline V gene, CDR1 is LNHDA and CDR2 is SQIVND (reference sequence). CDR3 size: 13 residues. The CDR3 loop is CATATGDQETQYF. CDR3 coding DNA: TGTGCCACCGCGACAGGGGACCAAGAGACCCAGTACTTC.

The chain recombines TRBV28 with TRBJ1-3; D may be TRBD1 (5 bases). The germline CDR1 and CDR2 sequences are MDHEN and SYDVKM. CDR3 size: 17 residues. Deletions cut 4 bases from V and 4 bases from J, with 20 bases between. CDR3 sequence (DNA): TGTGCCAGCAGTTCACTGGGGACGGCTCTTTCCGGAAACACCATATATTTT. It codes for CASSSLGTALSGNTIYF.

This clone was seen a few times. V and J are TRBV2 and TRBJ1-2; a possible D gene is TRBD1 (5 bases). V gave up 2 bases and J gave up 6 bases, with 16 bases separating them. This CDR3 spans 15 amino acids. Germline-derived CDR1 and CDR2 are SNHLY and FYNNEI. The CDR3 loop is CASSEMESQGDGYTF. Here the CDR3 DNA reads TGTGCCAGCAGTGAAATGGAATCGCAGGGCGATGGCTACACCTTC.